The next 11 T cell receptor beta chains were all read from a single sample in a study of human T cells and chemical hapten exposure. The time point: pre-sensitization, week 0. Treatment in this sample: therapeutic diphenylcyclopropenone sensitization with weekly scalp DPC. TCRdb independently ran MiXCR on the RACE reads; one entry per CDR3 protein. Of 190,000 or so distinct CDR3 sequences listed, under 35% are singletons. The sample here was whole blood, taken in connection with sensitization to the hapten diphenylcyclopropenone (DPC). The source is a woman aged 25 to 39 with alopecia areata. Some clones in this sample may be carry-over from other donors' samples.

The chain uses TRBV28 and TRBJ2-7; the D gene is possibly TRBD2 (5 bases). V lost 2 bases, J lost 3 bases, and 11 bases lay in between. The CDR3 runs 14 residues. Germline V CDR1 and CDR2: MDHEN, SYDVKM. CDR3 sequence reads: CASSLGSYDYEQYF. In DNA, the CDR3 is TGTGCCAGCAGTTTAGGGAGTTACGACTACGAGCAGTACTTC.

CDR3 region: CASSRGRLEKLFF. CDR3 DNA sequence: TGTGCCAGCAGCCGTGGACGGCTCGAAAAACTGTTTTTT. The rearrangement links TRBV28 to TRBJ1-4; no definite D call. The germline gives CDR1 MDHEN, CDR2 SYDVKM. V lost 6 bases and J lost 8, with 13 bases in between. The CDR3 contains 13 residues.

This clonotype was counted only a few times. The chain joins TRBV7-2 to TRBJ1-4; D perhaps matches TRBD1 (5 bases). The V gene lost 1 base and the J gene lost 6 bases, with 9 bases spanning the gap. CDR1 and CDR2 (germline): SGHTA, FQGNSA. CDR3 length: 14 amino acids. Written as DNA, the CDR3 is TGTGCCAGCAGCTTAGGGGGGTATGATGAAAAACTGTTTTTT. Encoded protein: CASSLGGYDEKLFF.

The rearrangement joins TRBV29-1 to TRBJ1-2, with a weak D call TRBD1 (5 bases). Germline-derived CDR1 and CDR2 are SQVTM and ANQGSEA. The CDR3 runs 11 residues. V was shortened by 7 bases and J by 7 bases, with 13 bases between the two germline ends. As DNA, the CDR3 is TGCAGCGCCCGTCGGGGGAGTGGCTACACCTTC. This gives the protein CSARRGSGYTF.

The V call is TRBV2, the J call TRBJ1-2, with 7 positions matching TRBD1. Trimming at V came to 7 bases and at J to 2 bases, leaving 4 bases not matched to a gene. Per the germline V gene, CDR1 is SNHLY and CDR2 is FYNNEI. The CDR3 spans 13 residues. The CDR3 DNA follows: TGTGCCAGCATGCTGACAGGGAACTATGGCTACACCTTC. This translates into CASMLTGNYGYTF.

The rearrangement joins TRBV29-1 to TRBJ2-5, with D possibly matching TRBD1 (6 bases). Trimming took 5 bases from V and 2 from J, leaving 12 bases between them. Looked up from germline, CDR1 is SQVTM and CDR2 is ANQGSEA. The CDR3 has 13 residues. The CDR3 protein is CSVSRQDQETQYF. In nucleotides, the CDR3 is TGCAGCGTTTCTCGACAGGATCAAGAGACCCAGTACTTC.

This sequence joins TRBV14 and TRBJ1-3; no reliable D call. V was pared by 0 bases and J by 0 bases, with 6 bases between. This CDR3 has 15 residues. Germline V CDR1 and CDR2: SGHDN, FVKESK. The chain's CDR3 is CASSQEWGSGNTIYF. CDR3 nucleotides: TGTGCCAGCAGCCAAGAGTGGGGCTCTGGAAACACCATATATTTT.

CDR3 residues: CATSRGSQALQYF. CDR3 nucleotide sequence: TGTGCCACCAGCAGAGGTTCGCAGGCCCTACAGTACTTC. This chain uses TRBV15 with TRBJ2-4; no firm D call. Germline V gives CDR1 LNHNV, CDR2 YYDKDF (reference sequence). V was cut by 1 base and J by 13 bases, with 14 bases left in between. The length of the CDR3 is 13 residues.

This rearrangement joins TRBV12-3 or TRBV12-4 to TRBJ2-1; 7 nucleotides line up with TRBD2. J was trimmed by 9 bases and V by 5 bases; bases with no gene match: 7. The CDR3 runs to 13 residues. CDR3 sequence: CASSPTGGVEQFF. The CDR3, as DNA: TGTGCCAGCAGTCCTACTGGGGGGGTTGAGCAGTTCTTC.

The J gene is TRBJ2-1, the V gene TRBV28; D remains ambiguous. Trimming removed 1 base at V and 7 bases at J, with 8 bases between. The germline V gene encodes CDR1 MDHEN and CDR2 SYDVKM. The CDR3 loop spans 13 amino acids. CDR3 DNA sequence: TGTGCCAGCAGTTTATCCAACGAGAATGAGCAGTTCTTC. This translates into CASSLSNENEQFF.

This rearrangement joins TRBV6-6 to TRBJ1-1; 8 nucleotides agree with TRBD1. The V segment lost 5 bases and the J segment 4 bases; nucleotides outside the gene matches: 6. The CDR3 loop spans 14 amino acids. Per germline, CDR1 MNHNY and CDR2 SVGAGI (reference sequence). CDR3 sequence (DNA): TGTGCCAGCAGTAACCAGGGGGCCGGCACTGAAGCTTTCTTT. Protein sequence: CASSNQGAGTEAFF.